The 28 T cell receptor beta chains below come from one sample, sequenced in a study of T cells in Graves' hyperthyroidism and ophthalmopathy. Amplified regions were TCR beta CDR3 sequences from RNA transcripts. A first-round RT-PCR of the TCR CDR3 used the HTBI primer set. TCRdb itself ran the multiplex PCR reads through MiXCR, one entry per CDR3 protein. The sample includes under 400,000 distinct CDR3 sequences, approximately 13% of them seen just once. The sequenced material came from blood. These TCRs come from a woman aged 55-70 years with Graves' hyperthyroidism.

In this sample, this clonotype turned up many times. The DNA for the CDR3 is TGTGCTAGTGGTTTGGTACCAAGGGTTAACTATGGCTACACCTTC. It yields the protein CASGLVPRVNYGYTF. This chain uses TRBV12-5 with TRBJ1-2; D gene unclear. V dropped 0 bases and J dropped 1 base, with 9 bases sitting between them. In germline, CDR1 is LGHNT, CDR2 FRNRAP. This CDR3 is built from 15 residues. Supplemented by reference TRBV12-5 and TRBJ1-2, the full variable domain reads DARVTQTPRHKVTEMGQEVTMRCQPILGHNTVFWYRQTMMQGLELLAYFRNRAPLDDSGMPKDRFSAEMPDATLATLKIQPSEPRDSAVYFCASGLVPRVNYGYTFGSGTRLTVV.

The table lists this clonotype with many counts. The chain employs TRBV11-3 and TRBJ2-4; D call uncertain. The V and J ends lost 2 bases and 0 bases respectively, with 11 bases between them. Germline V gene sequence: CDR1 SGHNT, CDR2 YENEEA. The CDR3 contains 16 residues. The CDR3 DNA reads as TGTGCCAGCAGCTTACACAGCTCATTAGCCAAAAACATTCAGTACTTC. Residues: CASSLHSSLAKNIQYF.

This clonotype was counted ten times or more. This chain connects TRBV18 to TRBJ2-3, with D unclear. Germline CDR1 reads KGHSH; CDR2 reads LQKENI. The V and J ends lost 8 bases and 2 bases respectively, with 8 bases between them. The CDR3 has 12 residues. The CDR3 is CASSPNTDTQYF. The CDR3 nucleotides read TGTGCCAGCAGCCCAAACACAGATACGCAGTATTTT.

This clonotype was counted many times. V gene TRBV12-3 or TRBV12-4 combines with J gene TRBJ1-5; TRBD1 aligns across 7 bases. The CDR3 sequence is 15 residues long. Losses at the gene ends were 4 bases for V and 11 bases for J; bases not matched to a gene: 14. In DNA form, the CDR3 reads TGTGCCAGCAGTTCCCTCGGGACAGCGAGATTATCCCAGCATTTT. Translation gives CASSSLGTARLSQHF.

Details on this clonotype: This sequence may be a read error, since a much larger clone differs from it by one base. Because the CDR3 is missing its conserved closing phenylalanine or tryptophan, this is likely a read error. The V gene is TRBV2, the J gene TRBJ2-3; D gene uncertain. The CDR3 is 15 residues long. Germline CDR1 is SNHLY and CDR2 is FYNNEI. V was pared by 7 bases and J by 6 bases, with 20 bases between. CDR3 nucleotides: TGTGCCAGCAATAAAAAAGCGATTCCTGGGGATACGCAGTATCTT. Translating gives CASNKKAIPGDTQYL.

J is TRBJ2-1 and V is TRBV2; tentative D call: TRBD1 (6 bases). The CDR3 runs 12 residues. The V end lost 4 bases, the J end lost 10 bases, and 11 bases lay between the germline ends. Germline V gene lookup returns CDR1 SNHLY and CDR2 FYNNEI. CDR3 residues: CASSAQGYEQFF. CDR3 nucleotides: TGTGCCAGCAGTGCACAGGGTTACGAGCAGTTCTTC.

This clonotype was recorded only once. A read error is possible here, since a much larger clone lies one base away. The chain combines TRBV15 with TRBJ2-3; D may be TRBD2 (5 bases). Germline V gives CDR1 LNHNV, CDR2 YYDKDF (reference sequence). V was trimmed by 6 bases and J by 2 bases, leaving 15 bases between them. The CDR3 has 15 residues. CDR3 loop: CATRRAESATDTQYF. Written as DNA, the CDR3 is TGTGCCACCAGGAGGGCGGAGTCAGCCACAGATACGCAGTATTTT.

This clonotype appeared a few times. The chain carries TRBV28 and TRBJ2-5; D may correspond to TRBD1 or TRBD2 (7 bases each). Germline loops: CDR1 MDHEN, CDR2 SYDVKM. There are 14 residues in the CDR3. V lost 5 bases and J 1 base, leaving 11 bases between the germline ends. In nucleotides, the CDR3 is TGTGCCAGCAGTGTCAGGGGGGGCCAAGAGACCCAGTACTTC. It encodes CASSVRGGQETQYF.

This clonotype occurred many times. This chain links TRBV20-1 with TRBJ2-7; 12 bases align to TRBD1. Trimming cost V 3 bases and J 3 bases; bases outside gene matches: 6. The CDR3 is 15 amino acids. CDR1 is DFQATT and CDR2 is SNEGSKA in the germline V gene (reference sequence). The CDR3 DNA is TGCAGTGCTAGGGGGACAGGGGGCTTCCACTACGAGCAGTACTTC. Amino acids: CSARGTGGFHYEQYF.

The chain joins TRBV19 to TRBJ1-1; D gene unclear. The CDR3 has 12 amino acids. The V end was cut by 4 bases, the J end by 7 bases, with 10 bases between. Looked up from germline, CDR1 is LNHDA and CDR2 is SQIVND (reference sequence). The CDR3: CASSTKQNEAFF. The DNA for the CDR3 is TGTGCCAGTAGTACTAAACAAAATGAAGCTTTCTTT.

V and J are TRBV5-4 and TRBJ2-1; 7 bases map to TRBD2. V trimming: 0 bases; J trimming: 10 bases; junction bases outside the gene matches: 13. CDR1 is SGHNT, CDR2 YYREEE, per germline (reference sequence). CDR3 size: 16 residues. The chain's CDR3 is CASSLGSGRPGREQFF. DNA for the CDR3: TGTGCCAGCAGCTTGGGTAGCGGGCGGCCGGGGAGGGAGCAGTTCTTC.

This clonotype was counted at least ten times. The chain couples TRBV18 to TRBJ2-5, with D tentatively TRBD1 (6 bases). The length of the CDR3 is 13 residues. Looked up from germline, CDR1 is KGHSH and CDR2 is LQKENI. V was clipped by 8 bases and J by 2 bases, with 12 bases between them. The CDR3 is CASTPGAQETQYF. As DNA, the CDR3 is TGTGCCAGCACCCCAGGGGCACAAGAGACCCAGTACTTC.

This clonotype was observed at least ten times. The chain links TRBV24-1 to TRBJ2-3, with TRBD2 identical over 7 bases. CDR1 and CDR2 (germline): KGHDR, SFDVKD. CDR3 length equals 14 residues. Losses at the gene ends were 2 bases for V and 6 bases for J; bases not matched to a gene: 4. The CDR3 is CATSDYGRSDTQYF. CDR3 coding DNA: TGTGCCACCAGTGATTACGGGAGGTCGGATACGCAGTATTTT.

This clonotype was picked up many times. The genes are TRBV30 and TRBJ1-1; no clear D gene. The ends were cut back, 4 bases at V and 5 bases at J, with 23 bases in the middle. Germline V gene lookup returns CDR1 GTSNPN and CDR2 SVGIG (reference sequence). This CDR3 spans 16 amino acids. In DNA, the CDR3 is TGTGCCTGGAATCGGCAAAGGGAATTTGTTGGAACTGAAGCTTTCTTT. It codes for CAWNRQREFVGTEAFF.

The chain couples TRBV20-1 to TRBJ2-2, with D perhaps matching TRBD1 (6 bases). The CDR3 sequence is 15 residues long. Trimming left V 6 bases short and J 0 bases short, with 14 bases between. CDR1 DFQATT and CDR2 SNEGSKA come from the germline V gene (reference sequence). CDR3 sequence: CSARNRVPNTGELFF. Here the CDR3 DNA reads TGCAGTGCAAGGAACAGGGTCCCGAACACCGGGGAGCTGTTTTTT.

The chain couples TRBV20-1 to TRBJ2-1; 8 positions match TRBD2. CDR1 DFQATT and CDR2 SNEGSKA come from the germline V gene (reference sequence). V lost 2 bases, J lost 2 bases, and 8 bases stayed unmatched. CDR3 length: 16 residues. The CDR3 sequence: CSARYSTSGAYNEQFF. The CDR3 nucleotides are TGCAGTGCTAGATACTCCACTAGCGGAGCCTACAATGAGCAGTTCTTC.

This chain links TRBV3-1 with TRBJ2-7; D perhaps matches TRBD2 (5 bases). V gave up 1 base and J gave up 3 bases, with 10 bases separating them. This CDR3 is 14 amino acids long. The germline V gene encodes CDR1 LGHDT and CDR2 YNNKEL (reference sequence). CDR3: CASSQAVDFYEQYF. DNA for the CDR3: TGTGCCAGCAGCCAAGCCGTGGACTTCTACGAGCAGTACTTC.

This clonotype has at least ten counts. The V and J genes are TRBV5-8 and TRBJ2-5, with 11 bases that match TRBD2. The CDR3 contains 15 residues. Germline V CDR1 and CDR2: SGHTS, YDEGEE. Trimming cost V 4 bases and J 4 bases; bases outside gene matches: 6. The CDR3: CASSPTSGAIETQYF. As DNA, the CDR3 is TGTGCCAGCAGCCCGACTAGCGGGGCCATAGAGACCCAGTACTTC.

This chain joins TRBV24-1 and TRBJ2-1; 13 bases align to TRBD2. Germline V CDR1 and CDR2: KGHDR, SFDVKD. The V and J ends lost 4 bases and 5 bases, in that order; junction bases with no gene match: 4. The CDR3 is made up of 16 amino acids. The CDR3 DNA is TGTGCCACCAGTGACGGGGGACTAGCGGGGCACAATGAGCAGTTCTTC. It codes for CATSDGGLAGHNEQFF.

The chain joins TRBV2 to TRBJ1-1, with D perhaps TRBD1 (6 bases). CDR1 and CDR2 from the germline V gene are SNHLY and FYNNEI. This CDR3 region has 14 residues. V lost 2 bases, J lost 5 bases, and 12 bases lay in between. CDR3 residues: CASSEFGGRTEAFF. In DNA form, the CDR3 reads TGTGCCAGCAGTGAATTTGGGGGCCGGACTGAAGCTTTCTTT. The variable domain in full, with the rest retrieved from reference TRBV2 and TRBJ1-1, is EPEVTQTPSHQVTQMGQEVILRCVPISNHLYFYWYRQILGQKVEFLVSFYNNEISEKSEIFDDQFSVERPDGSNFTLKIRSTKLEDSAMYFCASSEFGGRTEAFFGQGTRLTVV.

This clonotype was found many times. The V and J genes are TRBV12-3 or TRBV12-4 and TRBJ2-1; maybe TRBD2 (6 bases). CDR3 size: 14 residues. Trimming pared 4 bases from V and 9 bases from J, leaving 16 bases between. The CDR3, as DNA: TGTGCCAGCAGTTCGGGGTTCGGGGGAGTTGAGCAGTTCTTC. Translated: CASSSGFGGVEQFF.

As concerns this clonotype: This clone may be a read error of a much larger clone one base away. This chain connects TRBV7-3 to TRBJ2-1, with D maybe TRBD2 (7 bases). Near its end, the DNA agrees better with TRBJ2-7, so the J call may be wrong. Germline V gene lookup returns CDR1 SGHTA and CDR2 FQGTGA. CDR3 length: 13 amino acids. The CDR3 bases are TGTGCCAGCAGCTTACGGGGGGCCAATGAGCAGTACTTC. This gives the protein CASSLRGANEQYF.

The table lists this clonotype with many counts. The chain employs TRBV3-1 and TRBJ2-5, with 7 positions matching TRBD2. In germline, CDR1 is LGHDT, CDR2 YNNKEL (reference sequence). CDR3 length: 17 amino acids. V shed 7 bases and J 2 bases; nucleotides not matched to a gene: 16. The CDR3 loop is CASTTSWVAGIQETQYF. The DNA of the CDR3 is TGTGCCAGCACTACATCTTGGGTAGCGGGTATACAAGAGACCCAGTACTTC.

This clonotype was counted many times. The chain carries TRBV20-1 and TRBJ2-7, with 10 bases that match TRBD1. J gave up 3 bases and V 5 bases, and 4 bases lay outside the gene matches. This CDR3 is built from 13 residues. The germline V gene has CDR1 DFQATT and CDR2 SNEGSKA (reference sequence). As DNA, the CDR3 is TGCAGTGCTTACCGGGACAGGGGCTACGAGCAGTACTTC. Translating it yields CSAYRDRGYEQYF.

This clonotype was recorded at least ten times. The CDR3 is CASSYYLGQGGGYTF. DNA for the CDR3: TGTGCCAGCAGCTACTATTTGGGACAGGGAGGAGGCTACACCTTC. The rearrangement links TRBV5-6 to TRBJ1-2; 9 positions agree with TRBD1. The CDR3 length is 15 residues. Trimming took 3 bases from V and 8 from J; bases not matched to a gene: 11. The germline V gene has CDR1 SGHDT and CDR2 YYEEEE.

This clonotype was seen ten or more times. The chain links TRBV12-3 or TRBV12-4 to TRBJ2-1; 7 nucleotides line up with TRBD2. Trimming cost V 6 bases and J 5 bases; bases outside gene matches: 7. This CDR3 spans 14 amino acids. DNA of the CDR3: TGTGCCAGCAGCCCGGGACTACTCCACAATGAGCAGTTCTTC. It codes for CASSPGLLHNEQFF.

A note on this clonotype: A much larger clone differs from this one at a single base, so this may be a read error. The J gene is TRBJ2-2, the V gene TRBV29-1; 7 nucleotides line up with TRBD2. The germline CDR1 and CDR2 sequences are SQVTM and ANQGSEA. The CDR3 totals 15 residues. The chain's CDR3 is CSVEGTERGTGELSF. The CDR3 DNA follows: TGCAGCGTCGAAGGGACCGAGCGGGGCACCGGGGAGCTGTCTTTT.

This clonotype was detected many times. V is TRBV19 and J is TRBJ2-1; D might be TRBD2 (6 bases). Germline V gene data show CDR1 as LNHDA and CDR2 as SQIVND (reference sequence). The CDR3 loop spans 15 amino acids. V was shortened by 6 bases and J by 1 base, with 13 bases between the two germline ends. The CDR3 region has the DNA TGTGCCAGTAGCCGGGGGAGCGAGTCCTACAATGAGCAGTTCTTC. Translating gives CASSRGSESYNEQFF.